This T cell receptor (beta chain) was identified in a study of T cells after posttransplantation cyclophosphamide. Overall study results and limits: Later blood repertoires were often dominated by clones from the donor CD8+ memory compartment. Blood and skin or GI T cell repertoires showed limited TRB overlap. TRB clonality was highly associated with recipient CMV seropositivity and reactivation.

Notes on this clone: Antigen specificity is unknown.

Method: immunoSEQ multiplex PCR; TCRdb's copy keeps in-frame clones and lacks some. The top ten hold around 0.53% of the sample, which has about 16,000 clones, about 91% seen once. Treatment was busulfan-fludarabine conditioning, a marrow graft, and cyclophosphamide on days +3 and +4. V lost 0 bases and J lost 0, with 11 bases in between. This CDR3 is 16 amino acids long. Germline CDR1 reads LGHNA; CDR2 reads YSLEER. This chain links TRBV4-3 with TRBJ1-2, with D perhaps TRBD1 (6 bases). The sequencing used CD4+ T cells sorted from blood, collected after allogeneic stem cell transplant with posttransplant cyclophosphamide. This sequence originates from a male patient aged 55 to 70 who received an allogeneic stem cell transplant from a related donor and was CMV-positive. Some of the T cells might come from the graft donor. This CDR3 is CASSQDRRTANYGYTF. CDR3 sequence (DNA): TGCGCCAGCAGCCAAGATAGGAGGACAGCTAACTATGGCTACACCTTC.